Detailed here is one TCR beta chain. As yet, its antigen is unknown. From the 5' RACE reads, TCRdb lists one entry per CDR3 protein and no DNA. This specimen shows about 450,000 distinct CDR3 sequences; the ten leading clones hold 6% to 9.5%. In germline, CDR1 is MDHEN, CDR2 SYDVKM. This CDR3 spans 17 amino acids. The sample originates from a study of T cells expressing NK-cell markers. Study-wide context: It was from sorted CD3+CD56+NKG2C+, CD3+CD56+NKG2C- and CD3+CD56-NKG2C+ T cells that TCR beta repertoires came.

Whole-study findings and limits: Among four donors, these clonotypes also ranked first in the CD3+CD56-NKG2C+ fraction. Among CD8+ T cells from about six donors, dominant NKG2C+ clonotypes accounted for about 1.0-7.0%.

This sequence joins TRBV28 and TRBJ2-3; TCRdb gives TRBD1 as the D gene, but with no DNA this cannot be confirmed. The sample comprised blood T cells: a sorted CD56 or NKG2C T cell subset, CD4+ or CD8+ T cells, or bulk PBMC T cells (not recorded which). This TCR was sampled from a woman between 18 and 70 years old in good health. The CDR3 here is CASSLESRSRITDTQYF.